This is a list of T cell receptor beta chains from one sample in a study of T cell changes during pregnancy in multiple sclerosis. Using immunoSEQ multiplex PCR, the repertoire was profiled, and TCRdb retains in-frame clones only, with some absent. The data contain about 38,000 clones, approximately 93% of them singletons. The sample was CD8+ T cells from peripheral blood mononuclear cells, taken in the third trimester of pregnancy. The origin of the receptors is a female donor with multiple sclerosis, enrolled in a pregnancy study. Both conserved end residues are part of each CDR3. The D gene is left open where the match is weak. The size entry is marked missing in some rows and otherwise reads once, few, many or a size class.

j_gene,v_gene,d_gene,abundance,CDR3nt,CDR3aa
TRBJ2-6,TRBV5-1,-,-,TGCGCCAGCAGCTTGGGTCAATCGGGGAGTAGGGACGTCCTGACTTTC,CASSLGQSGSRDVLTF
TRBJ1-6,TRBV6-5,TRBD1,-,TGTGCCAGCAGCTACAGAAACAGGGGTTTAGATTCACCCCTCCACTTT,CASSYRNRGLDSPLHF
TRBJ2-7,TRBV27,TRBD1,-,TGTGCCAGCAGTTTGGTAATTGGCAGGGGGACCACCGAGCAGTACTTC,CASSLVIGRGTTEQYF
TRBJ1-4,TRBV4-2,TRBD1,-,TGTGCCAGCAGCCAAAGTTCTACAGGGGGCTCTGAAAAACTGTTTTTT,CASSQSSTGGSEKLFF
TRBJ1-2,TRBV4-1,TRBD1,-,TGCGCCAGCAGCCAAGCCGGGACAGGGGGCTATGGCTACACCTTC,CASSQAGTGGYGYTF
TRBJ2-3,TRBV19,TRBD1,-,TGTGCCAGTAGTCAAAGACCGGGACAGGGAATGGATACGCAGTATTTT,CASSQRPGQGMDTQYF
TRBJ1-2,TRBV29-1,-,-,TGCAGCGTCGCGGAGGGAAACTATGGCTACACCTTC,CSVAEGNYGYTF
TRBJ1-2,TRBV13,-,medium-sized,TGTGCCAGCAGCCCAGGGGAGAGTAACTATGGCTACACCTTC,CASSPGESNYGYTF
TRBJ2-2,TRBV6-1,-,-,TGTGCCAGCAGTGAAACGGGGGATACCGGGGAGCTGTTTTTT,CASSETGDTGELFF
TRBJ1-1,TRBV19,-,-,TGTGCCACCAACGAGGGGGGGGTTCTTCTGAACACTGAAGCTTTCTTT,CATNEGGVLLNTEAFF
TRBJ2-3,TRBV7-3,TRBD2,once,TGTGCCAGCAGCCGAGCGGGGGGCACAGATACGCAGTATTTT,CASSRAGGTDTQYF
TRBJ1-4,TRBV20-1,-,once,TGCAGTGTCCTATGGGGCGGACTGTTTTTT,CSVLWGGLFF
TRBJ2-1,TRBV18,-,-,TGTGCCAGCTCAGCCGGGATGCCTTACAATGAGCAGTTCTTC,CASSAGMPYNEQFF
TRBJ2-3,TRBV2,TRBD2,-,TGTGCCAGCAGAGGGACTAGCGGGGGCACTAGCACAGATACGCAGTATTTT,CASRGTSGGTSTDTQYF
TRBJ1-2,TRBV5-8,TRBD1,-,TGTGCCAGCAGCTTGGGTACTTGGGGAAGCGGGACAGGTTTATATGGCTACACCTTC,CASSLGTWGSGTGLYGYTF
TRBJ2-6,TRBV9,-,-,TGTGCCAGCAGCGCCTCGACAGCTTACTCTGGGGCCAACGTCCTGACTTTC,CASSASTAYSGANVLTF
TRBJ2-2,TRBV9,-,-,TGTGCCAGCAGCGTAAGGGAGGTCGGGGAGCTGTTTTTT,CASSVREVGELFF
TRBJ2-1,TRBV7-9,-,-,TGTGCCAGCAGCCATCCCAGGCTTTACAATGAGCAGTTCTTC,CASSHPRLYNEQFF
TRBJ2-5,TRBV6-5,TRBD1,-,TGTGCCAGCAGTCAGGGACAGGGTAATTGGGAGACCCAGTACTTC,CASSQGQGNWETQYF
TRBJ1-2,TRBV7-3,-,-,TGTGCCAGCAGCCTCGCAGCTAACTATGGCTACACCTTC,CASSLAANYGYTF
TRBJ1-3,TRBV2,-,-,TGTGCCAACTTCGGGACTTCTGGAAACACCATATATTTT,CANFGTSGNTIYF
TRBJ2-5,TRBV2,TRBD2,-,TGTGCCAGCAGTGGAGAGACTAGCGGGGCCGAGGAGACCCAGTACTTC,CASSGETSGAEETQYF
TRBJ2-7,TRBV6-5,-,-,TGTGCCAGCAGTTACGGGGGGTTTGACGAGCAGTACTTC,CASSYGGFDEQYF
TRBJ1-2,TRBV19,-,once,TGTGCCAGTAGTATAGCCGCCCTGGGGAGGTCCGAGTCCGGCTATGGCTACACCTTC,CASSIAALGRSESGYGYTF
TRBJ2-3,TRBV13,-,once,TGTGCCAGCAGCACAGGCGCAGATACGCAGTATTTT,CASSTGADTQYF
TRBJ1-1,TRBV6-5,TRBD1,-,TGTGCCAGCAGTTACTCGACAGGGATGAACACTGAAGCTTTCTTT,CASSYSTGMNTEAFF
TRBJ1-5,TRBV5-8,-,-,TGTGCCAGCAGCCTTCTTCGAAGGGGCGTGAGCAATCAGCCCCAGCATTTT,CASSLLRRGVSNQPQHF
TRBJ2-5,TRBV19,-,-,TGTGCCAGTAGTATAGCGGGGTGGTCTGGGGCCCAGTACTTC,CASSIAGWSGAQYF
TRBJ1-2,TRBV9,TRBD1,-,TGTGCCAGCAGCTCTCCAGGACAGGGCCCGGGTGTCTACACCTTC,CASSSPGQGPGVYTF
TRBJ1-1,TRBV5-1,-,-,TGCGCCAGCAGCTTTGGCACAGACACTGAAGCTTTCTTT,CASSFGTDTEAFF
TRBJ2-2,TRBV6-5,TRBD1,-,TGTGCCAGCAGTGACTCAGGGGGCGTCACCGGGGAGCTGTTTTTT,CASSDSGGVTGELFF
TRBJ2-2,TRBV19,-,-,TGTGCCAGTAGTATAATTCCAGGCACCGGGGAGCTGTTTTTT,CASSIIPGTGELFF
TRBJ1-1,TRBV7-3,TRBD1,-,TGTGCCAGCAGCCATGGGACAGGCACTGAAGCTTTCTTT,CASSHGTGTEAFF
TRBJ2-1,TRBV7-6,-,-,TGTGCCAGCAGCTTAGAGACAGGATTTAGCTCCTACAATGAGCAGTTCTTC,CASSLETGFSSYNEQFF
TRBJ2-7,TRBV11-2,-,-,TGTGCCAGCAGCTCGGAGCAGGGTGAGCACTACGAGCAGTACTTC,CASSSEQGEHYEQYF
TRBJ2-5,TRBV19,TRBD2,-,TGTGCCAGTAGCCCCCCCGGACTAGGCCAAGAGACCCAGTACTTC,CASSPPGLGQETQYF
TRBJ1-1,TRBV15,-,-,TGTGCCACCAGCAGAGTGCCGGTAAGGGGGTTCATGAACACTGAAGCTTTCTTT,CATSRVPVRGFMNTEAFF
TRBJ2-1,TRBV6-1,TRBD2,-,TGTGCCAGCAGTGAAGCGGTGGTACTAGCGGGGGACAATGAGCAGTTCTTC,CASSEAVVLAGDNEQFF
TRBJ1-2,TRBV27,TRBD1,once,TGTGCCAGCAGTTCCGTCCCGGGACAGGGAATCACCTTC,CASSSVPGQGITF
TRBJ2-7,TRBV19,-,-,TGTGCCAGTAGTCCGGCGTTCGCAGGGTCTCTCGAGCAGTACTTC,CASSPAFAGSLEQYF
TRBJ2-7,TRBV14,-,-,TGTGCCAGCAGCCAAGGGGCGGGACCCTACGAGCAGTACTTC,CASSQGAGPYEQYF
TRBJ2-7,TRBV5-6,-,-,TGTGCCAGCAACTTGGGCAGCTACGAGCAGTACTTC,CASNLGSYEQYF
TRBJ2-5,TRBV30,TRBD2,-,TGTGCCTGGAGTGTGACTAGCGGGGGGGAGACCCAGTACTTC,CAWSVTSGGETQYF
TRBJ1-2,TRBV9,-,-,TGTGCCAGCAGTCGTAGTGGCTATGGCTACACCTTC,CASSRSGYGYTF
TRBJ1-1,TRBV19,-,few,TGTGCCAGTAGTAACAGGGAAGCTTTCTTT,CASSNREAFF
TRBJ1-4,TRBV5-1,-,once,TGCGCCAGCAGCTTGGAGAGAGGAGAAAAACTGTTTTTT,CASSLERGEKLFF
TRBJ2-2,TRBV12-5,TRBD1,-,TGTGCTAGTGGCTTGGGGACAGGGGCCACCGGGGAGCTGTTTTTT,CASGLGTGATGELFF
TRBJ1-3,TRBV5-6,TRBD1,-,TGTGCCAGCAGCCCCCGGGACAGGGGAAACACCATATATTTT,CASSPRDRGNTIYF
TRBJ1-3,TRBV6-1,-,-,TGTGCCAACGCCGACTCAGCCTCTGGAAACACCATATATTTT,CANADSASGNTIYF
TRBJ1-3,TRBV9,TRBD1,-,TGTGCCAGCAGCCCAGGGACAGTCTTCTCTGGAAACACCATATATTTT,CASSPGTVFSGNTIYF
TRBJ1-1,TRBV6-6,-,once,TGTGCCAGCAGTTACTGGCAGGGGATTATGCTTAATCTAGCTTTCTTT,CASSYWQGIMLNLAFF
TRBJ2-1,TRBV6-4,-,-,TGTGCCAGCAGTGACGAGGGGGGGGCCAACAATGAGCAGTTCTTC,CASSDEGGANNEQFF
TRBJ1-2,TRBV2,-,-,TGTGCCACCAGGACACACTATGGCTACACCTTC,CATRTHYGYTF
TRBJ2-5,TRBV7-3,TRBD2,-,TGTGCCAGCAGCCCCAGGACCGGACTAGCGGGGTGGGAGACCCAGTACTTC,CASSPRTGLAGWETQYF
TRBJ1-1,TRBV7-3,TRBD1,-,TGTGCCAGCAGCTTAACCCACAGGGGTGGGACTGAAGCTTTCTTT,CASSLTHRGGTEAFF
TRBJ2-3,TRBV19,-,-,TGTGCCAGTAGTATAACGGGTCTCGGCGTTCCAGATACGCAGTATTTT,CASSITGLGVPDTQYF
TRBJ2-6,TRBV5-1,TRBD1,-,TGCGCCAGCAGCTTTACGGGACAGCCACTCTCTGGGGCCAACGTCCTGACTTTC,CASSFTGQPLSGANVLTF
TRBJ2-1,TRBV15,TRBD2,-,TGTGCCACCAGCGGGGGGGGAAAAGTAAATGAGCAGTTCTTC,CATSGGGKVNEQFF
TRBJ2-3,TRBV7-2,TRBD2,-,TGTGCCAGCAGCTCTAGCGGGGGGACAGATACGCAGTATTTT,CASSSSGGTDTQYF
TRBJ2-7,TRBV27,-,-,TGTGCCAGCAGTTTATCGAGGATTCACCTCGAGCAGTACTTC,CASSLSRIHLEQYF